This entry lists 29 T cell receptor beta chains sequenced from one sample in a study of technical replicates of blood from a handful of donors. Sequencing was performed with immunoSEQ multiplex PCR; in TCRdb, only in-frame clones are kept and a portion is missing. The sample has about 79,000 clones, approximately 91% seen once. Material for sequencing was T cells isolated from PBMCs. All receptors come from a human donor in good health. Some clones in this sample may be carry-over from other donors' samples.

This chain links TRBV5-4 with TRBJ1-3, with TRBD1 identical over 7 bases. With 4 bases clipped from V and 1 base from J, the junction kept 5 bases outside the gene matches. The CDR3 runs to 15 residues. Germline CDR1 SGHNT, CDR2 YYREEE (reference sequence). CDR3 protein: CASSRDRESGNTIYF. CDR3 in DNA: TGTGCCAGCAGCCGGGACAGAGAGTCTGGAAACACCATATATTTT. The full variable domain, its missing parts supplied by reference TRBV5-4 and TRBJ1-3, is ETGVTQSPTHLIKTRGQQVTLRCSSQSGHNTVSWYQQALGQGPQFIFQYYREEENGRGNFPPRFSGLQFPNYSSELNVNALELDDSALYLCASSRDRESGNTIYFGEGSWLTVV.

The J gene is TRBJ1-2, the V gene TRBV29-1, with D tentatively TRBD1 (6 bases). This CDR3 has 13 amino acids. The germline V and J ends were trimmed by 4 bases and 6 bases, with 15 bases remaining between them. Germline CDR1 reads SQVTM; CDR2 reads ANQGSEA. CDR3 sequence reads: CSVVAGTKDGYTF. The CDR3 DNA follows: TGCAGCGTTGTAGCCGGGACAAAGGATGGCTACACCTTC.

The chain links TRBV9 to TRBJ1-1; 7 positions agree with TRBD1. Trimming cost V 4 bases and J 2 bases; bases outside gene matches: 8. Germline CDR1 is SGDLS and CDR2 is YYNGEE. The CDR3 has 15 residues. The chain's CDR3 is CASSTGQALNTEAFF. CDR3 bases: TGTGCCAGCAGCACAGGACAGGCGTTAAACACTGAAGCTTTCTTT.

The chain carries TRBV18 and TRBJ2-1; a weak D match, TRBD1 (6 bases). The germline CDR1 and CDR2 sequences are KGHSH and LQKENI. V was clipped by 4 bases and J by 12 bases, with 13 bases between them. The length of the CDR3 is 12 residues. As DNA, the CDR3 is TGTGCCAGCTCACGTGACCGACAGGCGCAGTTCTTC. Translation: CASSRDRQAQFF.

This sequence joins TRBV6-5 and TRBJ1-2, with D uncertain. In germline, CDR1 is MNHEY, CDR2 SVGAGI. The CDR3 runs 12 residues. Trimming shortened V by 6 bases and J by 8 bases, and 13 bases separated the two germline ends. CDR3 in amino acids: CASSSGSRGYTF. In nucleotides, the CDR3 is TGTGCCAGCAGCAGCGGGTCCCGGGGCTACACCTTC.

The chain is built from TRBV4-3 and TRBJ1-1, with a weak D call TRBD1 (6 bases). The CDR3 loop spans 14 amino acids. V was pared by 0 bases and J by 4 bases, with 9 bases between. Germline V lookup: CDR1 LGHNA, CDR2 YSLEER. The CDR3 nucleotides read TGCGCCAGCAGCCAAGATTACAGGGCCACTGAAGCTTTCTTT. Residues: CASSQDYRATEAFF.

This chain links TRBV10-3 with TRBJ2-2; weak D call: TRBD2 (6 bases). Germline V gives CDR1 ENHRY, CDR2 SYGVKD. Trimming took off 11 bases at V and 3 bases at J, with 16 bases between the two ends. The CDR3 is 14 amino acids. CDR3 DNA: TGTGCCTTGGGGCAGACTAGGGACACCGGGGAGCTGTTTTTT. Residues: CALGQTRDTGELFF.

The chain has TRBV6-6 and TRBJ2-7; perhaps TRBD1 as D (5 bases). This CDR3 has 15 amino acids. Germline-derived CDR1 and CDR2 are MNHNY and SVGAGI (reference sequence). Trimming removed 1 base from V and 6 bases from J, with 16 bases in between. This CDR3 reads CASSYFSLGQGEQYF. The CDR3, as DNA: TGTGCCAGCAGTTACTTCTCTCTCGGCCAGGGCGAGCAGTACTTC.

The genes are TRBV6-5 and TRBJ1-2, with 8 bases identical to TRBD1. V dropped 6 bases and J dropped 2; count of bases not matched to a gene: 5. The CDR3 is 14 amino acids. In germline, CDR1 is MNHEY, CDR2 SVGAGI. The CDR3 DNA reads TGTGCCAGCAGCAACCGGGACAGGAACTATGGCTACACCTTC. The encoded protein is CASSNRDRNYGYTF.

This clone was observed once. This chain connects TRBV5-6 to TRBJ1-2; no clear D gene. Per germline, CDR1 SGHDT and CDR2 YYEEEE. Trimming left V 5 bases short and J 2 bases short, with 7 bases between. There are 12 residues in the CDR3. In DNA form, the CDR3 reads TGTGCCAGCAGGCAGGTGAACTATGGCTACACCTTC. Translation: CASRQVNYGYTF. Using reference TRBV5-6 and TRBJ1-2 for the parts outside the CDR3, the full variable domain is DAGVTQSPTHLIKTRGQQVTLRCSPKSGHDTVSWYQQALGQGPQFIFQYYEEEERQRGNFPDRFSGHQFPNYSSELNVNALLLGDSALYLCASRQVNYGYTFGSGTRLTVV.

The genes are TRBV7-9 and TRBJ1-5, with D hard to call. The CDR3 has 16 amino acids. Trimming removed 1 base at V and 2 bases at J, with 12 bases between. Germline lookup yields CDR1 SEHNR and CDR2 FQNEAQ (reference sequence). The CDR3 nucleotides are TGTGCCAGCAGCTTAGTATCAACAGTCGGCAATCAGCCCCAGCATTTT. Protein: CASSLVSTVGNQPQHF.

CDR3 amino acids: CASTARGLDGYTF. In DNA, the CDR3 is TGTGCCAGCACCGCCAGGGGTCTAGATGGCTACACCTTC. This chain uses TRBV4-2 with TRBJ1-2, with a tentative D call TRBD1 (6 bases). The CDR3 totals 13 residues. CDR1 is LGHNA and CDR2 is YNFKEQ in the germline V gene. Trimming cost V 7 bases and J 6 bases, with 15 bases left between them.

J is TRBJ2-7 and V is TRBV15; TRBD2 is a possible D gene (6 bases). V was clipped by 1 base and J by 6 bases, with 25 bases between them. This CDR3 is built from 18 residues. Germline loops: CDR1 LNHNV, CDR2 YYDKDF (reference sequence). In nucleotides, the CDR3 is TGTGCCACCAGCAGAGTTTCCCGGCTCGCGGGGCAACTACGCGAGCAGTACTTC. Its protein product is CATSRVSRLAGQLREQYF.

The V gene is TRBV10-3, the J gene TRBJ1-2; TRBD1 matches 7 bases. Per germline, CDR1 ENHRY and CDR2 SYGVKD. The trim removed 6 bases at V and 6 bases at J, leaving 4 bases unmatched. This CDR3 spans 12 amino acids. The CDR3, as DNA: TGTGCCATCAGCAGTACAGGGGATGGCTACACCTTC. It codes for CAISSTGDGYTF.

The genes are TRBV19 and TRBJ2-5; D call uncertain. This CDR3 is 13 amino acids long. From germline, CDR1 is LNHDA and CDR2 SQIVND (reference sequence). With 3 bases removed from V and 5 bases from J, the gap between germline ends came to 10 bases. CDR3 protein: CASSIGQRETQYF. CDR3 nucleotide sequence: TGTGCCAGTAGTATTGGCCAGAGGGAGACCCAGTACTTC.

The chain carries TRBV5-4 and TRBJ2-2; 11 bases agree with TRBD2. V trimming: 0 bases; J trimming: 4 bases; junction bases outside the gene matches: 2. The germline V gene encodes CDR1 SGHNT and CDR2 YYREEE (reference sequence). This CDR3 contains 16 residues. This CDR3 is CASSLGLAGGTGELFF. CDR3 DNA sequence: TGTGCCAGCAGCTTGGGGCTAGCGGGAGGCACCGGGGAGCTGTTTTTT.

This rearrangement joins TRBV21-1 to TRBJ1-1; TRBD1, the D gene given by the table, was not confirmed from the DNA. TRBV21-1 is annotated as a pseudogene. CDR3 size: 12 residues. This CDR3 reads CASSTKGAEAFF. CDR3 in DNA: TGTGCCAGCAGCACTAAAGGGGCTGAAGCTTTCTTT.

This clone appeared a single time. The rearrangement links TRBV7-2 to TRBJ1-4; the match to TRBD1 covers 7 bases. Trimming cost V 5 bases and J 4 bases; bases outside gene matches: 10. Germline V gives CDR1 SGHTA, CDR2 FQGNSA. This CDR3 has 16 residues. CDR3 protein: CASSQRSGQLNEKLFF. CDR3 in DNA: TGTGCCAGCAGCCAAAGGTCGGGACAGCTTAATGAAAAACTGTTTTTT.

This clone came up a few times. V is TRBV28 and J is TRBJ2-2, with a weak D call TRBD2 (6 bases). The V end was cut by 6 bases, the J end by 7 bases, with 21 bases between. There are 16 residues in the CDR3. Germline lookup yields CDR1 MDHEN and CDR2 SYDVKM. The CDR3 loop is CASSFARWGDDGELFF. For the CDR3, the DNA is TGTGCCAGCAGCTTCGCAAGATGGGGGGACGACGGGGAGCTGTTTTTT.

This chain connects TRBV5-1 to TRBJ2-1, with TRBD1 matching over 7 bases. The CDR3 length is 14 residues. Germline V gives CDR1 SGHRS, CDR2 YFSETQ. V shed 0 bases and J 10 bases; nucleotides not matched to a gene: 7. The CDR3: CASSLVTGFGEQFF. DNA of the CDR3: TGCGCCAGCAGCTTGGTGACAGGGTTTGGGGAGCAGTTCTTC.

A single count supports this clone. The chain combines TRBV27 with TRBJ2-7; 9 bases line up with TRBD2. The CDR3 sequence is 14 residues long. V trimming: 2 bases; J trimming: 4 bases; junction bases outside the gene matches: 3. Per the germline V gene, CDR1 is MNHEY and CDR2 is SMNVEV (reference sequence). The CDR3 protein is CASSLIAGVYEQYF. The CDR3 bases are TGTGCCAGCAGTTTAATAGCGGGAGTATACGAGCAGTACTTC.

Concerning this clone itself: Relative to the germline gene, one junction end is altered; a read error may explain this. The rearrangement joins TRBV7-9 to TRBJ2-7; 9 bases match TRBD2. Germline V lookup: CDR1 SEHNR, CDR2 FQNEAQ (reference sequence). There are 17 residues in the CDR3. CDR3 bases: TGTGCCAGCAGCCTAGCTGTTAGCGGGAGTTGGTATGACGAGCAGTACTTC. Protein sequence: CASSLAVSGSWYDEQYF.

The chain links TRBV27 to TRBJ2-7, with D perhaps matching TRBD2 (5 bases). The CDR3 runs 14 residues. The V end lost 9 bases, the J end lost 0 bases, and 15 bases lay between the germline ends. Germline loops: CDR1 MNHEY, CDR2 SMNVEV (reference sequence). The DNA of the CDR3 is TGTGCCAGTCTCCGGGGTCCGGGCTCCTACGAGCAGTACTTC. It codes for CASLRGPGSYEQYF.

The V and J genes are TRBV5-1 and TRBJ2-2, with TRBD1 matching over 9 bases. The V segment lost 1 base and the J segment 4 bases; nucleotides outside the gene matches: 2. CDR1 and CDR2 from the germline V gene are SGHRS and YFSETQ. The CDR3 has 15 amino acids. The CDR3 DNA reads TGCGCCAGCAGCTTGAGACAGGGGGTCACCGGGGAGCTGTTTTTT. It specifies CASSLRQGVTGELFF.

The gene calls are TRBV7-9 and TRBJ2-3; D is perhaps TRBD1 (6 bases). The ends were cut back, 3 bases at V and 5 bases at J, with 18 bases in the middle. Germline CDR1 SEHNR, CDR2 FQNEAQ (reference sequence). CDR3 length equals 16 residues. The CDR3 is CASSFPGHQLEDTQYF. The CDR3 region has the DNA TGTGCCAGCAGCTTCCCGGGACACCAACTAGAAGATACGCAGTATTTT.

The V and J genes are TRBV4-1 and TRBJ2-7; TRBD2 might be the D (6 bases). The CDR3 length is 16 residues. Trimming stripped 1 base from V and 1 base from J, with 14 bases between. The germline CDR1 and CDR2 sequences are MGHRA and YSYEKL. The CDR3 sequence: CASSQAYYGSSYEQYF. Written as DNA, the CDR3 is TGCGCCAGCAGCCAAGCCTATTACGGGAGTTCCTACGAGCAGTACTTC.

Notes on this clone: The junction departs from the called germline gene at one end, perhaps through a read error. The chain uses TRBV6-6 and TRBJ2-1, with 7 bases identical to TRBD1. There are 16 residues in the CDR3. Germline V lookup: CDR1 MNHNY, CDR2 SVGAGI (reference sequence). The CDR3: CAGSYSGGLNSDEQFF. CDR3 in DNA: TGTGCCGGCAGTTACTCAGGGGGTCTTAATTCGGATGAGCAGTTCTTC.

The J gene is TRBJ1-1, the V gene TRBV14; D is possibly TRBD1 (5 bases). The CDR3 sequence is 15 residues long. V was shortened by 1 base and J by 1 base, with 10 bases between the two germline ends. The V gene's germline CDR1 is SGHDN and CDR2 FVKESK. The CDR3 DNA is TGTGCCAGCAGCCAAGTCCGACAGACGAACACTGAAGCTTTCTTT. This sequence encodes CASSQVRQTNTEAFF.

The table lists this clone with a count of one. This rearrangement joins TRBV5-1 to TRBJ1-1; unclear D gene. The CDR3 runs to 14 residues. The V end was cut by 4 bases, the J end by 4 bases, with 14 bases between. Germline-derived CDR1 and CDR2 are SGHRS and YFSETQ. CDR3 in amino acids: CASSIRLATTEAFF. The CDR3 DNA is TGCGCCAGCAGCATTAGGTTAGCTACCACTGAAGCTTTCTTT.